These 4 T cell receptor beta chains were sequenced from one sample in a study of control samples from healthy donors and cancer patients. Repertoires were generated with immunoSEQ multiplex PCR, while TCRdb's copy carries only in-frame clones and drops some. The sample has approximately 120,000 clones, about 90% seen once. What was sequenced was blood. These receptors all come from a man aged 18-30 years in good health.

This clone was seen a handful of times. The rearrangement joins TRBV5-1 to TRBJ2-2, with D unclear. The germline CDR1 and CDR2 sequences are SGHRS and YFSETQ. V was shortened by 4 bases and J by 0 bases, with 13 bases between the two germline ends. CDR3 size: 16 residues. The CDR3 coding sequence is TGCGCCAGCAGCCCTTCTTCAACCGCGAACACCGGGGAGCTGTTTTTT. Amino acid sequence: CASSPSSTANTGELFF.

The chain employs TRBV30 and TRBJ1-1; a possible D gene is TRBD1 (6 bases). V was shortened by 2 bases and J by 8 bases, with 12 bases between the two germline ends. Germline V gives CDR1 GTSNPN, CDR2 SVGIG (reference sequence). CDR3 length: 12 residues. CDR3 DNA: TGTGCCTGGAGTATGACGAGGGGGGAAGCTTTCTTT. This translates into CAWSMTRGEAFF.

In its sample, this clone was seen once. This chain uses TRBV7-8 with TRBJ2-7; 7 bases align to TRBD2. The junction had 4 bases not matched to a gene; V was cut back by 1 base and J by 4 bases. The CDR3 contains 14 residues. CDR1 SGHVS and CDR2 FQNEAQ come from the germline V gene. CDR3 bases: TGTGCCAGCAGCTTAGGTCAGGGAGGGTACGAGCAGTACTTC. Amino acid sequence: CASSLGQGGYEQYF.

V gene TRBV7-7 combines with J gene TRBJ2-7; 8 bases are shared with TRBD2. Germline CDR1 reads SSHAT; CDR2 reads FNYEAQ (reference sequence). The ends lost 1 base at V and 2 bases at J; junction bases unmatched: 1. This CDR3 comprises 14 residues. CDR3 DNA sequence: TGTGCCAGCAGCTTAGAAGCGGGGGCCTACGAGCAGTACTTC. It is translated as CASSLEAGAYEQYF.